The clone carrying this T cell receptor (beta chain) was observed at least ten times. The source of the sample is a study of T-cell reconstitution after alpha-beta-depleted transplantation in children. Germline-derived CDR1 and CDR2 are MNHEY and SMNVEV (reference sequence). The V and J ends lost 3 bases and 5 bases respectively, with 13 bases between them. The CDR3 consists of 15 residues. TCRbeta library construction was performed incorporating unique molecular identifiers. TCRdb re-analysed the PCR reads in MiXCR, keeping a single row per CDR3 protein. The sample carries about 91,000 distinct CDR3 sequences, approximately 9.2% recorded once.

This TCR derives from a human donor who donated a stem cell graft to a child with congenital amegakaryocytic thrombocytopenia. The sample consisted of PBMCs from the stem cell graft donor, taken from the stem cell graft. The chain employs TRBV27 and TRBJ2-2; D perhaps matches TRBD1 (5 bases). CDR3 in DNA: TGTGCCAGCAGTTTCCAAGGGGCGGAAACCGGGGAGCTGTTTTTT. The encoded protein is CASSFQGAETGELFF.